A single sample is the source of the 3 T cell receptor beta chains below, sequenced in a study of T cells after yellow fever vaccination. MiXCR, run by TCRdb on the 5' RACE reads, gives a single entry per CDR3 protein. The sample has around 310,000 distinct CDR3 sequences, 3% to 4.5% seen once. The specimen was PBMCs, collected 5 days after the yellow fever booster vaccination. Source of these receptors: a young man who received the YFV17D yellow fever vaccine.

This clonotype has just a few counts. The chain has TRBV11-2 and TRBJ2-2; weak D call: TRBD1 (6 bases). V was shortened by 5 bases and J by 6 bases, with 16 bases between the two germline ends. The CDR3 is 15 amino acids. CDR1 is SGHAT, CDR2 FQNNGV, per germline. This CDR3 is CASSPTNRAAGELFF. The DNA for the CDR3 is TGTGCCAGCAGCCCCACGAACAGGGCGGCCGGGGAGCTGTTTTTT.

This clonotype has more than one count but fewer than ten. This sequence joins TRBV28 and TRBJ2-3; 8 bases fit TRBD1. V was clipped by 3 bases and J by 0 bases; unmatched bases: 8. CDR1 is MDHEN, CDR2 SYDVKM, per germline. The CDR3 consists of 17 residues. In DNA form, the CDR3 reads TGTGCCAGCAGTTTGGGGGTCCAGGGGGCTAGCACAGATACGCAGTATTTT. It is translated as CASSLGVQGASTDTQYF.

There are many counts of this clonotype. The chain has TRBV20-1 and TRBJ2-7, with D possibly TRBD1 on 6 matching bases. Trimming took 5 bases from V and 2 from J, leaving 16 bases between them. The CDR3 loop spans 14 amino acids. The germline V gene has CDR1 DFQATT and CDR2 SNEGSKA (reference sequence). Here the CDR3 DNA reads TGCAGTGCTTCTTTTGGACAGAACACCTACGAGCAGTACGTC. This encodes CSASFGQNTYEQYV.